The present entry profiles one T cell receptor (beta chain) with its context. Its antigen remains unidentified. Base quality data are lacking; no much larger clone is found one base away. Libraries were built with RT-PCR. Data came from an Illumina HiSeq 2500. The public reads were quality trimmed at Q25 with fastp and then assembled into clones with MiXCR by TCRdb, keeping productive beta chains. Every distinct CDR3 protein forms one entry, paired with its most common genes and DNA. In this sample the table shows 600,000 to 850,000 distinct CDR3 sequences, around 15% of which occur a single time. 7.5% to 9% of the sample is held by the ten biggest clonotypes. This sample is drawn from a study of response to subunit inactivated influenza vaccine (dated by TCRdb to the late 2010s). Background on the whole study: To follow how T cells responded to a trivalent subunit inactivated influenza vaccine, the researchers relied on deep quantitative profiling of the T cell receptor repertoire.

V ends up 1 base short and J 0 bases short, with an unmatched junction base count of 3. The CDR3 spans 16 residues, from the cysteine through the phenylalanine. The sequence is cut down to CDR3 DNA, 48 bases in frame from base 1. CDR1 and CDR2, looked up from the germline V gene, are SGHAT and FQNNGV. Study-wide findings and limitations: According to the authors, only a limited number of new T cells may be recruited by each seasonal influenza vaccination.

In this chain, TRBV11-2 is recombined with TRBJ2-7, with 10 junctional bases fitting TRBD2. The receptor comes from a man over 45 who received an inactivated influenza vaccine. Donor details come from another sample of the same person, matched by shared clones. The specimen comprised PBMCs from blood, sampled approximately 15 days before vaccination. The DNA sequence reads TGTGCCAGCAGCTTAGGTCTAGCGGGAGTCTCCTACGAGCAGTACTTC. Translated, it gives CASSLGLAGVSYEQYF.